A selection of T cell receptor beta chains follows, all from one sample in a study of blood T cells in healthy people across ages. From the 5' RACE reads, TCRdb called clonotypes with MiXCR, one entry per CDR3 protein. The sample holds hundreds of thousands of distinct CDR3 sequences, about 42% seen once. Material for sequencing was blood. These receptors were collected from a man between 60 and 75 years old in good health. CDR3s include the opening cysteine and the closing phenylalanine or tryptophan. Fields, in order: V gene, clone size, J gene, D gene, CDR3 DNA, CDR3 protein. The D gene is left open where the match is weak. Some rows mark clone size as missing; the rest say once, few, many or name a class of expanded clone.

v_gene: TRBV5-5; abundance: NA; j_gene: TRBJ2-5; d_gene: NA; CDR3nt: TGTGCCAGCAGCTTGGACCTGATGCAAGAGACCCAGTACTTC; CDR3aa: CASSLDLMQETQYF
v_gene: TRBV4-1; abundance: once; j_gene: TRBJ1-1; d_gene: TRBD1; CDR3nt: TGCGCCAGCAGCCATACCGACAGGGGGAACGCTGAAGCTTTCTTT; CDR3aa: CASSHTDRGNAEAFF
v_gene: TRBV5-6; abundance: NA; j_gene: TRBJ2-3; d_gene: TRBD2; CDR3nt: TGTGCCAGCAGCTTCGAGCGGGATGCAGATACGCAGTATTTT; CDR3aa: CASSFERDADTQYF
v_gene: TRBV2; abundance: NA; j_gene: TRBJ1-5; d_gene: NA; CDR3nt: TGTGCCAGCCACAGGGTGGACGGGCAGCCCCAGCATTTT; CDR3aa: CASHRVDGQPQHF
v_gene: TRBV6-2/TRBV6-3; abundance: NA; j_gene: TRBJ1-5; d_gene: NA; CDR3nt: TGTGCCAGCACCAGCCGGGAGGGGTGTTTTCAGCCCCAGCATTTT; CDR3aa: CASTSREGCFQPQHF
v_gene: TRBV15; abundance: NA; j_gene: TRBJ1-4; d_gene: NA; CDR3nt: TGTGCCACCAGCAGAGAGGTGCGGGAAAAACTGTTTTTT; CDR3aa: CATSREVREKLFF
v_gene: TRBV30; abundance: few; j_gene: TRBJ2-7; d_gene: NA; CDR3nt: TGTGCCTGGAGCTCCGGGACGGGGCTCTACGAGCAGTACTTC; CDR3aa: CAWSSGTGLYEQYF
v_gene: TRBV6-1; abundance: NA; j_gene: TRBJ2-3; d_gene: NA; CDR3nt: TGTGCCAGCAGCCCAAGGTGGAGGGGTACCGACACAGATACGCAGTATTTT; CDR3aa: CASSPRWRGTDTDTQYF
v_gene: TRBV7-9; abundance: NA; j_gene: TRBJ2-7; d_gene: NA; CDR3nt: TGTGCCAGCAGCGATTGGGCGGAATCCTACGAGCAGTACTTC; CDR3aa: CASSDWAESYEQYF
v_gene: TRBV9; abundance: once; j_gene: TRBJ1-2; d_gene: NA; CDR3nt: TGTGCCAGCAGCGACAGGGTGCGGGGCGGACCTTATGGCTACACCTTC; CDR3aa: CASSDRVRGGPYGYTF
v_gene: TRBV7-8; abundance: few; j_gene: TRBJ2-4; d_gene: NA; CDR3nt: TGTGCCAGCACCGAACCGGGGGTCCGCAAGCAGTACTTC; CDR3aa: CASTEPGVRKQYF
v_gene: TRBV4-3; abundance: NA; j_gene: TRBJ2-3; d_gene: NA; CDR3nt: TGCGCCAGCAGCCAAACGAGTGAAGATACGCAGTATTTT; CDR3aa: CASSQTSEDTQYF
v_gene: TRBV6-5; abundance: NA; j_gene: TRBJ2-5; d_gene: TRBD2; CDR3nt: TGTGCCAGCAGCGCGCTAGCGGCAGAGACCCAGTACTTC; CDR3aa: CASSALAAETQYF
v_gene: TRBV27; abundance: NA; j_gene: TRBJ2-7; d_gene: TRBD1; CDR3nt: TGTGCCAGCAGGCGAAGGACAGGGGTGAACGAGCAGTACTTC; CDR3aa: CASRRRTGVNEQYF
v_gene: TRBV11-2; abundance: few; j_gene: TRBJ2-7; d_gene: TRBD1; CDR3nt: TGTGCCAGCAGCTCTGGACAGGGGTACTACGAGCAGTACTTC; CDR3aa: CASSSGQGYYEQYF
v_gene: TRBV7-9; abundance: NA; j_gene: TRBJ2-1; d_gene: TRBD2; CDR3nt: TGTGCCAGCAGCCCCCCCGGGGGGGGTCAGTATAATGAGCAGTTCTTC; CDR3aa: CASSPPGGGQYNEQFF
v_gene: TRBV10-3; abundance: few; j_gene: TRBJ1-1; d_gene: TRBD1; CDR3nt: TGTGCCATCAGTGGGGGACAGGGGTCCACTGAAGCTTTCTTT; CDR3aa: CAISGGQGSTEAFF
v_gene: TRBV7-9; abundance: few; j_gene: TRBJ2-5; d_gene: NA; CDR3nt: TGTGCCAGCAGCTTAGTAGGCAGCCAAGGGACCCAGTACTTC; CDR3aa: CASSLVGSQGTQYF
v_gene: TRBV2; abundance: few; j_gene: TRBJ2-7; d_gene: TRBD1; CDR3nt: TGTGCCAGCAGTTACGGACAGGAGAGGTCCTACGAGCAGTACTTC; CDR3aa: CASSYGQERSYEQYF
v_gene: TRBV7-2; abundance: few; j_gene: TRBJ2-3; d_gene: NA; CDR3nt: TGTGCCAGCAACCCAACTGGGGTGAGGGACACAGATACGCAGTATTTT; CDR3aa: CASNPTGVRDTDTQYF
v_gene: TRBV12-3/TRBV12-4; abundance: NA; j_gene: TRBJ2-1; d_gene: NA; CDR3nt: TGTGCCAGCGGATCGGAACGAAATGAGCAGTTCTTC; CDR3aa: CASGSERNEQFF
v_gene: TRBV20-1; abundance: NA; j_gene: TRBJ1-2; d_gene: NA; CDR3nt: TGCTCCCCCCTGCGGGGTCTCGACTATGGCTACACCTTC; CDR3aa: CSPLRGLDYGYTF
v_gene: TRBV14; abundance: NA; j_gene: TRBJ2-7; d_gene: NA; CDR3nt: TGTGCCAGCAGCCAAGTTGGCGGGGGACACAATGAGCAGTACTTC; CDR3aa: CASSQVGGGHNEQYF
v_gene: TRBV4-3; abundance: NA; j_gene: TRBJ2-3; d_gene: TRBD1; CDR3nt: TGCGCCAGCAGCCAAGAATGGTCAGGGGGCGGAACAGATACGCAGTATTTT; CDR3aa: CASSQEWSGGGTDTQYF
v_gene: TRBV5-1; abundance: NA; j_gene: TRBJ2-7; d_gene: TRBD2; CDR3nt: TGCGCCAGCAGCCAGAACCCGTCGGGACTAGCGGGGGGCCCTTCCTACGAGCAGTACTTC; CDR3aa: CASSQNPSGLAGGPSYEQYF
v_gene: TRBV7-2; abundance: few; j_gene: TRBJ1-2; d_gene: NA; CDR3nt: TGTGCCAGCAGCTTAGCCTCGGGTGACCCCGCTAACTATGGCTACACCTTC; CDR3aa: CASSLASGDPANYGYTF
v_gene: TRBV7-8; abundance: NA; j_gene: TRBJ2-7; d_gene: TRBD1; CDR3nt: TGTGCCAGCAGCCCCGTCGGGACAGGGCGCGACGAGCAGTACTTC; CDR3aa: CASSPVGTGRDEQYF
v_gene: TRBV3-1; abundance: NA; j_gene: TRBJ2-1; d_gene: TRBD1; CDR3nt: TGTGCCACCTCGACGGAGGGACAGGGGTTGAATGAGCAGTTCTTC; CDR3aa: CATSTEGQGLNEQFF
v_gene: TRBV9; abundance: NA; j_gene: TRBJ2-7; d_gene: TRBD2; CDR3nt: TGTGCCAGCAGCGTAGCCATTAGCGGGGGAAGCGAGCAGTACTTC; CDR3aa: CASSVAISGGSEQYF
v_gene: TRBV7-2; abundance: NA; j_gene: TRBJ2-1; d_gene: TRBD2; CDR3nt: TGTGCCAGCAGATCAGGCGGCGGGAGCTCCTACAATGAGCAGTTCTTC; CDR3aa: CASRSGGGSSYNEQFF
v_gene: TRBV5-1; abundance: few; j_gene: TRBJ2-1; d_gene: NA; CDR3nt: TGCGCCAGCAGCTTTACTAGCCATGACTACAATGAGCAGTTCTTC; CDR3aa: CASSFTSHDYNEQFF
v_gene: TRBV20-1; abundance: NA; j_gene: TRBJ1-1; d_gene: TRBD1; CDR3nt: TGCAGTGCGGACGCTGCAGGGGGCCGAGCTTTCTTT; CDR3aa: CSADAAGGRAFF
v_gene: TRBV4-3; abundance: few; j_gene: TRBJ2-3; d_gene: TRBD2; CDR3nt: TGCGCCAGCAGCCAAGTAACGACTAGCGGAAGCACAGATACGCAGTATTTT; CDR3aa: CASSQVTTSGSTDTQYF
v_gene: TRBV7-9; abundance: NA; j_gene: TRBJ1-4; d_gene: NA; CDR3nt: TGTGCCAGCAGCCCAAACGGCGGGGATGAAAAACTGTTTTTT; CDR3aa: CASSPNGGDEKLFF
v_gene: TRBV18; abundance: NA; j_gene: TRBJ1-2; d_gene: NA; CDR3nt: TGTGTCAGCTCACCACTAAAAAACAGAACTAACTATGGCTACACCTTC; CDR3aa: CVSSPLKNRTNYGYTF
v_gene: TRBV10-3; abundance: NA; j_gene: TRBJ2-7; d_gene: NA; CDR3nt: TGTGCCATCAGATACGAGGGAGACTACGAGCAGTACTTC; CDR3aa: CAIRYEGDYEQYF
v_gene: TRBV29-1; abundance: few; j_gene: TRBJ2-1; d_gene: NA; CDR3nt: TGCAGCGTGAGGAAAGGGACGGTTCCGAGCTCCTACAATGAGCAGTTCTTC; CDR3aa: CSVRKGTVPSSYNEQFF
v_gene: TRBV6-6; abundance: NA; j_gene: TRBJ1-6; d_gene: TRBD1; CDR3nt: TGTGCCAGCAGGGGACAGGGGGCAAGACCCCTCCACTTT; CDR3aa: CASRGQGARPLHF
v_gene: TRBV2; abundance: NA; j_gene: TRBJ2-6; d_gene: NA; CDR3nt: TGTGCCAGCAGTGATGGGACACTTGGGGCCTCTGGGGCCAACGTCCTGACTTTC; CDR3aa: CASSDGTLGASGANVLTF
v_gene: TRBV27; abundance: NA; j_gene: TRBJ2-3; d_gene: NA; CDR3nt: TGTGCCAGCAGTGCTACGGCTGCGGGTACGCAGTATTTT; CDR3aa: CASSATAAGTQYF
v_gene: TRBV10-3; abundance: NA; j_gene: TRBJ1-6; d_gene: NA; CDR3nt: TGTGCCACCAGAAACCCACCCAATTCACCCCTCCACTTT; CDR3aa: CATRNPPNSPLHF
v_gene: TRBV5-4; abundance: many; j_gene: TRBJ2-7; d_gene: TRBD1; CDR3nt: TGTGCCAGCAGCCCTAGACAGGGTTCGGGGTACGAGCAGTACTTC; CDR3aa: CASSPRQGSGYEQYF
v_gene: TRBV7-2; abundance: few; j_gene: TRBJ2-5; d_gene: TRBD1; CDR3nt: TGTGCCAGCAGCTTAGCCACAGGGGCTGGGGAGACCCAGTACTTC; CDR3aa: CASSLATGAGETQYF
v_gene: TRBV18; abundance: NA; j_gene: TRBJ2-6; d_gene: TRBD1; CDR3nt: TGTGCCAGCTCACCCTCGGACAGGGTTCGCTCTGGGGCCAACATCCTGACTTTC; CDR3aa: CASSPSDRVRSGANILTF
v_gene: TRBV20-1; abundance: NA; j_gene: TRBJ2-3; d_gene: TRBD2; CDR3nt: TGCAGTGCTAGAGCGCGGGGGGGCCGTACAGATACGCAGTATTTT; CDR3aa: CSARARGGRTDTQYF
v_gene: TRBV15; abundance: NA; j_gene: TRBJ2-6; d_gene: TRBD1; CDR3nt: TGTGCCACCAGCGCACACCTTGGAAGGACAGGGGGGAGCTCTGGGGCCAACGTCCTGACTTTC; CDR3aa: CATSAHLGRTGGSSGANVLTF
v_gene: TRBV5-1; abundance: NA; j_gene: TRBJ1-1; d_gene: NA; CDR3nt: TGCGCCAGCAGCCTGAAACAGGGAGTCGTGACTGAAGCTTTCTTT; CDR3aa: CASSLKQGVVTEAFF
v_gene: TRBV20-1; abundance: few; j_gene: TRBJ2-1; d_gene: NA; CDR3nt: TGCAGTGCTAGGGACACCGACAATGAGCAGTTCTTC; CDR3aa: CSARDTDNEQFF
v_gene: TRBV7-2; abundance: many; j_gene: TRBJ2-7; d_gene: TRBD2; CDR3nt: TGTGCCAGCAGCCGTAGCGGGAGCTCCTACGAGCAGTACTTC; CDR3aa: CASSRSGSSYEQYF
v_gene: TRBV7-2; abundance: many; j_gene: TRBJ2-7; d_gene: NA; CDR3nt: TGTGCCAGCAGCCGCCCTGCCTACGAGCAGTACTTC; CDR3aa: CASSRPAYEQYF
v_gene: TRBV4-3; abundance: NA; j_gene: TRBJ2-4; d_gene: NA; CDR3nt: TGCGCCAGCAGCCAGACCTTGGGAGCCAAAAACATTCAGTACTTC; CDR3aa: CASSQTLGAKNIQYF
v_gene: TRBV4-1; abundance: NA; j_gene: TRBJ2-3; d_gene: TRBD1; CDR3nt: TGCGCCAGCAGCCAAGAAATACAGGGGGCAGATACGCAGTATTTT; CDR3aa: CASSQEIQGADTQYF
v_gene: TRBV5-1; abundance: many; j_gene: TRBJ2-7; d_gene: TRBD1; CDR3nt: TGCGCCAGCAGCTCAGGACAGGACTACGAGCAGTACTTC; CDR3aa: CASSSGQDYEQYF
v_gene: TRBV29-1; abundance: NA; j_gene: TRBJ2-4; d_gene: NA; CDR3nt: TGCAGCGTTGAAGATCCAGGCCGTCAGTACTTC; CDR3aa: CSVEDPGRQYF
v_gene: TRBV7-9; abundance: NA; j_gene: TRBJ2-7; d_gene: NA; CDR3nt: TGTGCCAGCAGCTACCACGGTTCCGGACAAAGGGGTACCTACGAGCAGTACTTC; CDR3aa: CASSYHGSGQRGTYEQYF
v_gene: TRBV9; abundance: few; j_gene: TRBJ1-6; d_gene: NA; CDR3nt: TGTGCCAGCAGCCCCTCGCTGGCTCCTGGATCAGATTCACCCCTCCACTTT; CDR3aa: CASSPSLAPGSDSPLHF
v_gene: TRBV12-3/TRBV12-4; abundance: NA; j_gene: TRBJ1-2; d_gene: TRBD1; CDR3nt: TGTGCCAGCAGTTCCGACAGGGGGTTACTCTATGGCTACACCTTC; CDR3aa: CASSSDRGLLYGYTF
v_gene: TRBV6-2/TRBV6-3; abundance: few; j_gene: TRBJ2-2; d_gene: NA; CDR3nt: TGTGCCAGCAGTTACTCGAAGGGGCTAGCTCTTAACACCGGGGAGCTGTTTTTT; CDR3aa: CASSYSKGLALNTGELFF
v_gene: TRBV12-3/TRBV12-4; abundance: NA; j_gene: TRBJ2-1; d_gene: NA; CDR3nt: TGTGCCAGCAGTTTGGAAGGGACGTACAATGAGCAGTTCTTC; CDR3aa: CASSLEGTYNEQFF